This T cell receptor (beta chain) was recorded in a study of cytomegalovirus exposure and HLA in healthy donors. Study context: Early released data comprised tens of millions of unique TCRs from HLA-typed donors. Broader study findings: 164 TCR beta chains were listed as cytomegalovirus-associated. Evidence from a later analysis indicated that most CMV-associated TCR beta chains looked HLA-restricted.

This clone appeared a few times. The antigen is undetermined. The CDR3 totals 16 residues. J was trimmed by 4 bases and V by 5 bases; bases with no gene match: 8. Germline loops: CDR1 PRHDT, CDR2 FYEKMQ (reference sequence). The PCR had 60 Vbeta and 13 Jbeta primers. Libraries were prepared by immunoSEQ multiplex PCR; TCRdb keeps only in-frame clonotypes and omits some of them. The sample yields roughly 110,000 clones, roughly 71% seen once. The TCR originated in a male donor in good health and CMV-seropositive. The chain couples TRBV13 to TRBJ2-1; 10 bases are a match to TRBD2. Material: PBMCs. The CDR3 loop reads CASSPRLLAGYNEQFF. CDR3 sequence (DNA): TGTGCCAGCAGCCCCAGACTACTAGCGGGGTACAATGAGCAGTTCTTC. The entire variable domain, with the rest obtained from reference TRBV13 and TRBJ2-1, is as follows: AAGVIQSPRHLIKEKRETATLKCYPIPRHDTVYWYQQGPGQDPQFLISFYEKMQSDKGSIPDRFSAQQFSDYHSELNMSSLELGDSALYFCASSPRLLAGYNEQFFGPGTRLTVL.